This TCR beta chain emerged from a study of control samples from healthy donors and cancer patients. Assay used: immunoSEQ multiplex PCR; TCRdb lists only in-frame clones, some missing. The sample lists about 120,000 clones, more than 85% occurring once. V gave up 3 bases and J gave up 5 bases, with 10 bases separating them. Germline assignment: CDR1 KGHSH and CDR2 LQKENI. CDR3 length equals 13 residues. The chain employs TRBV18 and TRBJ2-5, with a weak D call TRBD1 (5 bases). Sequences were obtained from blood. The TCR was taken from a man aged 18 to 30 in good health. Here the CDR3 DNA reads TGTGCCAGCTCACCGCGCAGGGTGGAGACCCAGTACTTC. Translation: CASSPRRVETQYF.